What follows is one TCR beta chain and its context. Its antigen is still unknown. This entry is derived from a study of identical twins. Study results and caveats: Where beta out-of-frame sequences were concerned, excess twin sharing was weaker. Abundant beta clonotypes from cord blood bore fewer insertions; memory repertoires lacked this pattern.

CDR3 length: 14 amino acids. The V and J ends lost 4 bases and 6 bases respectively, with 18 bases between them. Germline V gene lookup returns CDR1 SQVTM and CDR2 ANQGSEA. TCRdb used MiXCR to reprocess the 5' RACE reads, holding one entry per CDR3 protein. The sample carries fewer than 650,000 distinct CDR3 sequences, roughly 9.5% recorded once. The sample was also reused in another study, on yellow fever vaccine responses in identical twins.

This rearrangement joins TRBV29-1 to TRBJ1-1; D is possibly TRBD1 (5 bases). The TCR comes from a woman aged 18 to 35 in good health. Sequencing was carried out using PBMCs. CDR3 coding DNA: TGCAGCGTTGGATCTGTCGGGGGGTACGCTGAAGCTTTCTTT. This translates into CSVGSVGGYAEAFF.